One and the same sample provided the 8 T cell receptor beta chains below, sequenced in a study of blood T cell repertoires in COVID-19. Method: immunoSEQ multiplex PCR; TCRdb's copy keeps in-frame clones and lacks some. The profile shows 65,000 or so clones, approximately 88% of them singletons. The sequencing sample was made of peripheral blood. The receptors come from a man aged 25 to 45 with COVID-19, enrolled during active disease.

CDR3 in DNA: TGTGCCAGCAGTGAAAGGGGGGGGAGCAATCAGCCCCAGCATTTT. This sequence encodes CASSERGGSNQPQHF. The V call is TRBV6-1, the J call TRBJ1-5; D possibly corresponds to TRBD1 (6 bases). Trimming left V 2 bases short and J 1 base short, with 9 bases between. This CDR3 is built from 15 residues. Germline values: CDR1 MNHNS, CDR2 SASEGT.

The chain employs TRBV28 and TRBJ1-1; D ambiguous. The V end was cut by 6 bases, the J end by 4 bases, with 6 bases between. The CDR3 consists of 11 residues. Germline assignment: CDR1 MDHEN and CDR2 SYDVKM. The CDR3 DNA sequence: TGTGCCAGCAGGCGCCCCACTGAAGCTTTCTTT. It codes for CASRRPTEAFF.

The chain uses TRBV28 and TRBJ2-7; 12 bases line up with TRBD2. Per the germline V gene, CDR1 is MDHEN and CDR2 is SYDVKM. The CDR3 covers 14 residues. With 8 bases clipped from V and 7 bases from J, the junction kept 9 bases outside the gene matches. The CDR3 region has the DNA TGTGCCAGCGGGAAGACTAGCGGGAGAAGGGAGCAGTACTTC. Protein: CASGKTSGRREQYF. The full variable domain, in which reference TRBV28 and TRBJ2-7 provide the parts outside the CDR3, is DVKVTQSSRYLVKRTGEKVFLECVQDMDHENMFWYRQDPGLGLRLIYFSYDVKMKEKGDIPEGYSVSREKKERFSLILESASTNQTSMYLCASGKTSGRREQYFGPGTRLTVT.

This chain links TRBV5-1 with TRBJ2-6; possibly TRBD1 for D (5 bases). CDR1 and CDR2 from the germline V gene are SGHRS and YFSETQ. V lost 0 bases and J lost 3, with 10 bases in between. CDR3 length: 16 amino acids. CDR3 DNA: TGCGCCAGCAGCTTGGTAGGGGTAGGTGGGGCCAACGTCCTGACTTTC. Amino acids: CASSLVGVGGANVLTF.

The chain combines TRBV5-1 with TRBJ1-1; D possibly corresponds to TRBD1 (6 bases). The CDR3 length is 15 residues. Trimming left V 4 bases short and J 6 bases short, with 19 bases between. CDR1 and CDR2 (germline): SGHRS, YFSETQ. In nucleotides, the CDR3 is TGCGCCAGCAGCATGACAGGTGCCCCCGGGGCTGAAGCTTTCTTT. Amino acid sequence: CASSMTGAPGAEAFF.

Notes on this clone: Mismatch with germline at one junction end may stem from a read error. This chain connects TRBV7-7 to TRBJ2-1, with D possibly TRBD1 on 6 matching bases. The CDR3 runs to 15 residues. Germline V gives CDR1 SSHAT, CDR2 FNYEAQ (reference sequence). The CDR3 loop is CASSLSSGVGGEQFF. The DNA of the CDR3 is TGTGCTAGCAGCTTATCGTCAGGGGTTGGTGGTGAGCAGTTCTTC.

The chain couples TRBV24-1 to TRBJ2-1; 10 bases fit TRBD2. V was clipped by 4 bases and J by 7 bases; unmatched bases: 6. Germline loops: CDR1 KGHDR, CDR2 SFDVKD. The CDR3 runs to 15 residues. CDR3 sequence (DNA): TGTGCCACCAGTGACCCGGGACTAGCGACGAATGAGCAGTTCTTC. The encoded protein is CATSDPGLATNEQFF.

The J gene is TRBJ2-7, the V gene TRBV5-6; 9 positions match TRBD2. The V gene's germline CDR1 is SGHDT and CDR2 YYEEEE. This CDR3 is 14 amino acids long. J gave up 3 bases and V 0 bases, and 1 base lay outside the gene matches. The CDR3 nucleotides are TGTGCCAGCAGCTTGGGGACTAGCGTCTACGAGCAGTACTTC. As protein: CASSLGTSVYEQYF.